This TCR beta chain was recovered during a study of T cell responses to AZD1222 COVID-19 vaccine. V gave up 5 bases and J gave up 8 bases, with 18 bases separating them. This CDR3 spans 14 amino acids. The germline CDR1 and CDR2 sequences are LNHDA and SQIVND (reference sequence). Using immunoSEQ multiplex PCR, the repertoire was profiled, and TCRdb retains in-frame clones only, with some absent. The sample lists about 160,000 clones, about 90% occurring once. This rearrangement joins TRBV19 to TRBJ1-2; maybe TRBD1 (5 bases). The receptor was derived from an adult in good health. The input for sequencing was peripheral blood, taken on day 0 of AZD1222 vaccination. CDR3 protein: CASSGYRQPEGYTF. The CDR3 DNA sequence: TGTGCCAGTAGTGGGTACCGACAGCCTGAGGGCTACACCTTC.